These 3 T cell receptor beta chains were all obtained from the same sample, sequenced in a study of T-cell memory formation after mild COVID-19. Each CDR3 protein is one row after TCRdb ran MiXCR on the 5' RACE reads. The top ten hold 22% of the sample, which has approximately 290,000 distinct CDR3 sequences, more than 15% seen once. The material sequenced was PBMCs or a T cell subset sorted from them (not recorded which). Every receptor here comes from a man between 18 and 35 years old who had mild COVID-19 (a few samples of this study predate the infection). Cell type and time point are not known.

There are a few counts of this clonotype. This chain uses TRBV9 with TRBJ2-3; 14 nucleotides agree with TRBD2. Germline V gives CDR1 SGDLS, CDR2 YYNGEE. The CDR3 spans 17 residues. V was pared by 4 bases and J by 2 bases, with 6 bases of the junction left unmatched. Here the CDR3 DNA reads TGTGCCAGCAGCACGGGGACTAGCGGGGGCTTCACAGATACGCAGTATTTT. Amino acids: CASSTGTSGGFTDTQYF.

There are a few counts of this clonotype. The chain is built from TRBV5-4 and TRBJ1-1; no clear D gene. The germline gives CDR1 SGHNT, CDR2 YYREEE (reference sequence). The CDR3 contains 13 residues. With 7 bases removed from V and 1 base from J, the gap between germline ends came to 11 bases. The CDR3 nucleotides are TGTGCCAGCGGCCTAGACGGGAACACTGAAGCTTTCTTT. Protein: CASGLDGNTEAFF.

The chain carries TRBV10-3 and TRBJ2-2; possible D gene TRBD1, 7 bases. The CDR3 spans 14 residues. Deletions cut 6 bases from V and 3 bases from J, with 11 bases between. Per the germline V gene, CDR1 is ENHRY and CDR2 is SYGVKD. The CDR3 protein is CAIRGGTDTGELFF. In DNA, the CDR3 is TGTGCCATCAGAGGCGGGACAGACACCGGGGAGCTGTTTTTT.